The clone carrying this T cell receptor beta chain was seen a few times. Antigen unknown. Constant-region reverse primers amplified full-length variable regions, followed by semi-nested Nested Universal Primer A PCR. TCRdb re-derived calls from the 5' RACE reads in MiXCR, one entry per CDR3 protein. The data contain about 42,000 distinct CDR3 sequences, 20% to 25% of them singletons. Regarding the study as a whole: Tumor memory CD4+ T cell TCR gene usage was found to cluster with blood and lymph node memory CD4+ cells and with lymph node naive CD4+ cells. Greatest tumor Treg TCR overlap was with tumor naive CD4+ cells.

Tregs were sorted as CD4+CD25+CD127-/low cells. Germline CDR1 reads MNHEY; CDR2 reads SVGEGT. The CDR3 is made up of 14 amino acids. V lost 2 bases, J lost 5 bases, and 9 bases lay in between. The source is a female donor with breast cancer. Sequenced: Tregs sorted from blood. The J gene is TRBJ2-2, the V gene TRBV6-2 or TRBV6-3, with TRBD2 as a possible D gene (5 bases). As DNA, the CDR3 is TGTGCCAGCAGTTACCTGAGCGGAACCGGGGAGCTGTTTTTT. Protein: CASSYLSGTGELFF.